This T cell receptor beta chain was recorded in a study of identical twins. The CDR3 covers 12 residues. CDR1 is KGHSH, CDR2 LQKENI, per germline. V shed 6 bases and J shed 0 bases, with 2 bases lying between them. TCRdb called the 5' RACE reads again in MiXCR, with one record for every CDR3 protein. Among 400,000 to 550,000 distinct CDR3 sequences listed, around an eighth were seen once. Another study also made use of these data, one on yellow fever vaccine responses in identical twins.

The TCR sequence derives from a woman between 18 and 29 years old in good health. Input material: CD4+ T cells sorted from blood. The rearrangement joins TRBV18 to TRBJ2-2, with unresolved D. In DNA, the CDR3 is TGTGCCAGCTCCGCGAACACCGGGGAGCTGTTTTTT. Translating gives CASSANTGELFF.